This T cell receptor (beta chain) emerged from a study of CD8 T cells in Susac syndrome. RNA amounts of about 0.5 to 1 ug underwent reverse transcription with random hexamers. From the immunoSEQ multiplex PCR reads, TCRdb called clonotypes with MiXCR, one entry per CDR3 protein. The table shows about 290,000 distinct CDR3 sequences, with 65% to 90% occurring only once. Points from the study as a whole: An acknowledgment was made by the study that its TCR sequencing and HLA analysis involved relatively few individuals.

The CDR3 runs 14 residues. Looked up from germline, CDR1 is SEHNR and CDR2 is FQNEAQ (reference sequence). V was cut by 5 bases and J by 1 base, with 9 bases left in between. Blood CD8+ and CD4+ T cells underwent high-throughput TCR beta sequencing. It was treatment-naive patients with stable or active relapsing-remitting disease who made up the multiple sclerosis controls. Through negative isolation, CD4+ and CD8+ T cells were obtained, while TEMRA cells were enriched using FACS. Worth noting for this clonotype: Its antigen remains unknown.

This receptor was obtained from a human donor with multiple sclerosis. The V call is TRBV7-9, the J call TRBJ1-5; the D is unclear. The sequenced sample consisted of CD8+ T cells from PBMCs. CDR3 nucleotides: TGTGCCAGCAGCCCAGGCATGAGCAATCAGCCCCAGCATTTT. Translation: CASSPGMSNQPQHF. The variable domain in full, completed from reference TRBV7-9 and TRBJ1-5, reads DTGVSQNPRHKITKRGQNVTFRCDPISEHNRLYWYRQTLGQGPEFLTYFQNEAQLEKSRLLSDRFSAERPKGSFSTLEIQRTEQGDSAMYLCASSPGMSNQPQHFGDGTRLSIL.